This T cell receptor beta chain is drawn from a study of blood T cell repertoires in COVID-19. About the research overall: In each case, the material was cDNA or gDNA derived from T cells, B-cell-depleted T cells, or PBMCs.

Original data processing: Reference gene primers were amplified, and this amplification served to estimate nucleated cell counts. Profiled with immunoSEQ multiplex PCR; TCRdb holds only in-frame clones, not every one. V and J calls and clone size are as listed in that table; D and trimming were resolved from the DNA. This table holds roughly 130,000 clones, roughly 89% found once. Germline values: CDR1 ENHRY, CDR2 SYGVKD. The V and J ends lost 6 bases and 6 bases, in that order; junction bases with no gene match: 6. The CDR3 is made up of 14 amino acids. Sequencing used peripheral blood. The TCR comes from a young man with COVID-19, enrolled during active disease. V gene TRBV10-3 combines with J gene TRBJ2-2, with TRBD2 matching over 8 bases. This chain's CDR3 is CAIRASGSPGELFF. The CDR3 coding sequence is TGTGCCATCAGGGCTAGCGGGTCTCCCGGGGAGCTGTTTTTT.